Following are 23 T cell receptor beta chains from one sample sequenced in a study of T cell clonality in common variable immunodeficiency. Whole-study findings and limits: Reportedly, TCR beta sequences from common variable immunodeficiency showed fewer deletions and N-nucleotide insertions.

Clones were read by immunoSEQ multiplex PCR, and TCRdb kept only the in-frame ones, dropping some. The sample shows tens of thousands of clones, none of them appearing just once. For these TCRs, the target antigens are not known. Sequencing was performed on peripheral blood mononuclear cells. All receptors come from a human donor with common variable immunodeficiency.

This clone was picked up many times. The read finishes 3 residues shy of the CDR3 end, and the germline J gene is used to complete it. The J gene is TRBJ2-1, the V gene TRBV19, with 13 bases fitting TRBD2. Germline CDR1 LNHDA, CDR2 SQIVND (reference sequence). CDR3 length: 16 amino acids. V dropped 5 bases and J dropped 9; count of bases not matched to a gene: 10. The CDR3 protein is CASSLPTSGGFGEQFF. The DNA read from the CDR3 is TGTGCCAGTAGTTTACCGACTAGCGGGGGGTTTGGTGAG.

This clone was counted many times. The read terminates 3 residues ahead of where the CDR3 ends, so the germline J gene completes it. The V gene is TRBV7-3, the J gene TRBJ2-2, with 9 positions matching TRBD1. Germline lookup yields CDR1 SGHTA and CDR2 FQGTGA. The CDR3 sequence is 16 residues long. V shed 6 bases, J shed 1 base, and the junction held 6 bases outside the gene matches. The part of the CDR3 DNA that was read is TGTGCCAGCAGTTTGACAGGGGGTGGGAACACCGGGGAG. As protein: CASSLTGGGNTGE. The full CDR3 protein reads CASSLTGGGNTGELFF.

This clone was counted ten times or more. Read data end 3 residues before the CDR3 end; the end is taken from the germline J gene. The V and J genes are TRBV4-1 and TRBJ2-3, with 10 bases that match TRBD1. This CDR3 spans 17 amino acids. CDR1 is MGHRA, CDR2 YSYEKL, per germline. V was clipped by 4 bases and J by 2 bases; unmatched bases: 9. CDR3 DNA, as far as it was read: TGCGCCAGCAGCCCCGGGACAGGGGTTCCCTCCACAGATACG. Its protein product is CASSPGTGVPSTDT. The entire CDR3 reads CASSPGTGVPSTDTQYF.

This clone has ten or more counts. Read sequence stops 3 residues before the CDR3 end, and the germline J gene provides the missing end. The chain is built from TRBV5-1 and TRBJ1-2, with a possible D match to TRBD1 (5 bases). CDR3 length: 12 residues. Germline V gene sequence: CDR1 SGHRS, CDR2 YFSETQ. The sequenced CDR3 bases are TGCGCCAGCAGCCTGGCAGGGTGGGGC. It yields the protein CASSLAGWG. The complete CDR3 reads CASSLAGWGYTF.

There are many counts of this clone. The read falls 3 residues short of the CDR3 end, and the missing part is taken from the germline J gene. This chain uses TRBV9 with TRBJ2-2; 8 bases are shared with TRBD2. Germline values: CDR1 SGDLS, CDR2 YYNGEE. The junction had 2 bases not matched to a gene; V was cut back by 6 bases and J by 1 base. The CDR3 loop spans 14 amino acids. Here the CDR3 reads CASTAGVNTGELFF. CDR3 bases read: TGTGCCAGCACAGCGGGGGTGAACACCGGGGAG.

This clone was seen ten or more times. One end of the junction is discordant with germline, which a read error may explain. Read sequence stops 3 residues before the CDR3 end, and the germline J gene provides the missing end. The chain combines TRBV4-2 with TRBJ1-2, with D possibly matching TRBD1 (6 bases). The V gene's germline CDR1 is LGHNA and CDR2 YNFKEQ. The CDR3 length is 13 residues. The part of the CDR3 DNA that was read is TGCGCCAGCGGACCCAGGGGTAACTATGGC. Protein: CASGPRGNYG. Given in full, the CDR3 is CASGPRGNYGYTF.

This clone has ten or more counts. One end of the junction fails to match germline, which may point to a read error. Read sequence stops 3 residues before the CDR3 end, and the germline J gene provides the missing end. This rearrangement joins TRBV4-2 to TRBJ1-1, with D perhaps TRBD1 (5 bases). In germline, CDR1 is LGHNA, CDR2 YNFKEQ. CDR3 size: 14 residues. The CDR3 DNA, read in part, is TGCGCCAGCAGCCTCTACACAAGGGGCACTGAA. Amino acid sequence: CASSLYTRGTE. The whole CDR3 sequence is CASSLYTRGTEAFF.

This clone was counted many times. The read is 3 residues too short to cover the CDR3 end, so that end is filled in from the germline J gene. The chain has TRBV9 and TRBJ2-1; TRBD2 might be the D (5 bases). The V gene's germline CDR1 is SGDLS and CDR2 YYNGEE. Trimming pared 0 bases from V and 0 bases from J, leaving 13 bases between. The CDR3 totals 17 residues. The sequenced part of the CDR3 DNA is TGTGCCAGCAGCGTAGGTCTCCCTAGCAGCTCCTACAATGAG. It encodes CASSVGLPSSSYNE. The CDR3 in full is CASSVGLPSSSYNEQFF.

This clone was counted many times. The DNA ends 3 residues before the CDR3 does, and the rest of the CDR3 is filled in from the germline J gene. The genes are TRBV5-4 and TRBJ1-2, with D maybe TRBD1 (5 bases). CDR3 length: 13 amino acids. Trimming removed 3 bases at V and 5 bases at J, with 11 bases between. Germline lookup yields CDR1 SGHNT and CDR2 YYREEE (reference sequence). CDR3 DNA (partial): TGTGCCAGCAGCTCGGCAGGGAGTTATGGC. As protein: CASSSAGSYG. The complete CDR3 sequence is CASSSAGSYGYTF.

This clone was found a few times. CDR3 amino acids: CASSLPTGSYEQYF. The CDR3 DNA, read in part, is TGTGCCAGCAGCTTGCCCACAGGTTCTTACGAG. This chain uses TRBV5-4 with TRBJ2-7; TRBD1 might be the D (5 bases). The DNA ends 3 residues before the CDR3 does, and the rest of the CDR3 is filled in from the germline J gene. CDR3 length equals 14 residues. Germline values: CDR1 SGHNT, CDR2 YYREEE (reference sequence). The V end was cut by 1 base, the J end by 4 bases, with 12 bases between.

Ten or more counts support this clone. The read finishes 3 residues shy of the CDR3 end, and the germline J gene is used to complete it. The rearrangement links TRBV5-1 to TRBJ2-7; D gene ambiguous. CDR1 SGHRS and CDR2 YFSETQ come from the germline V gene. Between the trimmed V and J ends, which lost 1 base and 3 bases, there was a span of 14 bases. The CDR3 has 15 residues. The DNA read from the CDR3 is TGCGCCAGCAGCTTGTCATTTGGTTCCTACTACGAG. This encodes CASSLSFGSYYE. The full CDR3 protein is CASSLSFGSYYEQYF.

This clone was found many times. The CDR3 is cut off 3 residues early in the read; its end comes from the germline J gene. The chain has TRBV7-8 and TRBJ2-3; TRBD1 is a possible D gene (6 bases). The V gene's germline CDR1 is SGHVS and CDR2 FQNEAQ. This CDR3 is 15 amino acids long. Trimming removed 1 base from V and 2 bases from J, with 10 bases in between. Partial CDR3 DNA: TGTGCCAGCAGCTTAGAGGGGGTGTCCACAGATACG. Translating gives CASSLEGVSTDT. The entire CDR3 is CASSLEGVSTDTQYF.

There are many counts of this clone. The read comes to an end 3 residues before the CDR3 does, leaving the germline J gene to fill in the end. The chain combines TRBV20-1 with TRBJ2-2; 7 bases map to TRBD2. The J segment lost 3 bases and the V segment lost 3 bases, leaving 10 bases of the junction unmatched. The CDR3 covers 16 residues. The germline V gene has CDR1 DFQATT and CDR2 SNEGSKA (reference sequence). Incomplete CDR3 DNA: TGCAGTGCTAGTGCCTCTCAGCGGGGTGACACCGGGGAG. Protein sequence: CSASASQRGDTGE. The complete CDR3 reads CSASASQRGDTGELFF.

This clone appeared many times. The sequenced fragment ends 3 residues before the CDR3 boundary, so the rest is inferred from the germline J gene. The genes are TRBV19 and TRBJ2-7, with 7 bases aligning to TRBD1. V lost 1 base and J lost 6; bases outside the gene matches: 9. This CDR3 has 15 amino acids. Per the germline V gene, CDR1 is LNHDA and CDR2 is SQIVND (reference sequence). Partial CDR3 DNA: TGTGCCAGTAGTATAGCAAGACAGGGTATAATCGAG. It yields the protein CASSIARQGIIE. The whole CDR3 sequence reads CASSIARQGIIEQYF.

This clone was recorded many times. The sequenced fragment ends 3 residues before the CDR3 boundary, so the rest is inferred from the germline J gene. J is TRBJ2-2 and V is TRBV6-2 or TRBV6-3; D is undetermined. Trimming took off 3 bases at V and 4 bases at J, with 9 bases between the two ends. Germline V gene data show CDR1 as MNHEY and CDR2 as SVGEGT. This CDR3 has 14 residues. The DNA read from the CDR3 is TGTGCCAGCAGTTATCGTGACACCACCGGGGAG. It translates to CASSYRDTTGE. The complete CDR3 protein is CASSYRDTTGELFF.

This clone came up many times. Read data end 3 residues before the CDR3 end; the end is taken from the germline J gene. V and J are TRBV5-1 and TRBJ1-6; 7 nucleotides align to TRBD1. The CDR3 loop spans 14 amino acids. The V gene end was trimmed by 4 bases and the J gene end by 10 bases; junction bases not matched to a gene: 8. Germline CDR1 and CDR2: SGHRS and YFSETQ. CDR3 loop: CASSPGTEVSPLHF. CDR3 bases read: TGCGCCAGCAGCCCCGGGACAGAGGTCTCACCC.

Many counts were recorded for this clone. The read stops 3 residues short of the end of the CDR3; the missing end is completed from the germline J gene. The chain links TRBV9 to TRBJ2-1, with D perhaps TRBD2 (5 bases). Trimming removed 0 bases at V and 8 bases at J, with 15 bases between. Germline assignment: CDR1 SGDLS and CDR2 YYNGEE. This CDR3 is built from 15 residues. Partial CDR3 DNA: TGTGCCAGCAGCGTAGCTAGGCGGGTCGGCGATGAG. Translated: CASSVARRVGDE. The entire CDR3 is CASSVARRVGDEQFF.

As regards this clone: It may be a read error: a sequence one base away is much more abundant. The CDR3 end is not reached by the read, which stops 3 residues before it; the germline J gene fills it in. Different DNA sequences within this sample yield the same CDR3. V usage is TRBV2 and J usage is TRBJ2-5, with 9 positions matching TRBD1. J gave up 5 bases and V 6 bases, and 4 bases lay outside the gene matches. In germline, CDR1 is SNHLY, CDR2 FYNNEI. The CDR3 extends over 13 amino acids. This CDR3 reads CASRSGQGETQYF. Partial CDR3 DNA: TGTGCCAGCAGGTCCGGACAGGGGGAGACC.

This clone was detected many times. The read terminates 3 residues ahead of where the CDR3 ends, so the germline J gene completes it. The chain combines TRBV7-9 with TRBJ2-1; the D is unclear. Germline CDR1 and CDR2: SEHNR and FQNEAQ (reference sequence). V lost 6 bases to trimming and J lost 6 bases, with 15 bases between them. The CDR3 sequence is 14 residues long. The covered CDR3 bases are TGTGCCAGCAGTTACGGGTTAAGCCGCAATGAG. Residues: CASSYGLSRNE. Given in full, the CDR3 is CASSYGLSRNEQFF.

This clone was found a few times. The read finishes 3 residues shy of the CDR3 end, and the germline J gene is used to complete it. This chain links TRBV5-5 with TRBJ2-7, with D unclear. This CDR3 comprises 14 residues. The germline V gene has CDR1 SGHKS and CDR2 YYEKEE (reference sequence). V was pared by 4 bases and J by 1 base, with 12 bases between. Partial CDR3 DNA: TGTGCCAGCAGCCGAGGTATGATATCCTACGAG. This sequence encodes CASSRGMISYE. The CDR3 reads in full as CASSRGMISYEQYF.

This clone has ten or more counts. Read sequence stops 3 residues before the CDR3 end, and the germline J gene provides the missing end. The chain employs TRBV28 and TRBJ2-1; D ambiguous. The CDR3 length is 14 residues. Trimming cost V 6 bases and J 5 bases, with 14 bases left between them. Germline lookup yields CDR1 MDHEN and CDR2 SYDVKM. The CDR3 here is CASSPLAIDNEQFF. The CDR3 DNA, read in part, is TGTGCCAGCAGCCCTTTAGCTATAGACAATGAG.

This clone was counted many times. The CDR3 goes on 3 residues after the read ends, and that part is filled in from the germline J gene. The genes are TRBV30 and TRBJ2-1; D is perhaps TRBD1 (5 bases). The CDR3 covers 13 residues. The ends were cut back, 3 bases at V and 7 bases at J, with 13 bases in the middle. CDR1 is GTSNPN, CDR2 SVGIG, per germline (reference sequence). Here the CDR3 reads CAWRQGWGNEQFF. The part of the CDR3 DNA that was read is TGTGCCTGGAGGCAGGGTTGGGGAAATGAG.

This clone was counted ten times or more. The read halts 3 residues ahead of the CDR3 end, with the missing end drawn from the germline J gene. The chain joins TRBV20-1 to TRBJ2-5, with D unclear. V lost 1 base and J 5 bases, leaving 11 bases between the germline ends. The CDR3 consists of 13 residues. Germline lookup yields CDR1 DFQATT and CDR2 SNEGSKA (reference sequence). CDR3 DNA (partial): TGCAGTGCTAGAGTCCCTAGTAGGGAGACC. The encoded protein is CSARVPSRET. The whole CDR3 reads CSARVPSRETQYF.